Listed below are T cell receptor beta chains from one sample, sequenced in a study of T cells in Graves' hyperthyroidism and ophthalmopathy. TCRdb ran MiXCR on the multiplex PCR reads and lists one entry per CDR3 protein. The sample yields roughly 710,000 distinct CDR3 sequences, roughly 32% seen once. What was sequenced was blood. These receptor sequences come from a woman in her thirties or forties with Graves' hyperthyroidism. The CDR3 runs from the conserved cysteine through the conserved F or W. The D gene is left open where the match is weak. The size field is filled for only some rows; it gives once, few, many or a size class.

v_call	clone_size	d_call	j_call	cdr3_aa	cdr3_nt
TRBV10-3	many	-	TRBJ1-3	CAIGADSGNTIYF	TGTGCCATCGGGGCGGACTCTGGAAACACCATATATTTT
TRBV12-3/TRBV12-4	few	-	TRBJ1-2	CASSYSVQTHRGYTF	TGTGCCAGCAGTTACTCGGTACAGACTCACCGGGGCTACACCTTC
TRBV5-1	many	-	TRBJ2-7	CASSARGYEQYF	TGCGCCAGCAGCGCCAGGGGCTACGAGCAGTACTTC
TRBV11-2	few	-	TRBJ1-6	CASSQDHTSGSPLHF	TGCGCCAGCAGCCAAGATCATACTTCGGGTTCACCCCTCCACTTT
TRBV7-8	-	TRBD2	TRBJ2-7	CASSLYLPSSAGALYEQYF	TGTGCCAGCAGCTTATACCTCCCTTCCTCAGCGGGGGCCCTATACGAGCAGTACTTC
TRBV7-3	few	-	TRBJ2-7	CASSSRQRISYEQYF	TGTGCCAGCAGTTCCAGACAGAGGATCTCCTACGAGCAGTACTTC
TRBV19	-	-	TRBJ1-5	CASTDGGRGQPQHF	TGTGCCAGTACCGACGGGGGGAGGGGGCAGCCCCAGCATTTT
TRBV29-1	many	-	TRBJ1-4	CSAETGLGEKLFF	TGCAGCGCCGAAACAGGGTTGGGAGAAAAACTGTTTTTT
TRBV20-1	-	-	TRBJ1-4	CSARTGHSEKLFF	TGCAGTGCTAGAACGGGACATTCCGAAAAACTGTTTTTT
TRBV7-8	few	TRBD1	TRBJ2-7	CASSLVFRGQAYEQYF	TGTGCCAGCAGCTTAGTCTTCAGAGGACAGGCCTACGAGCAGTACTTC
TRBV10-3	-	TRBD2	TRBJ2-7	CASKGTSGPYEQYF	TGTGCCAGCAAGGGGACTAGCGGACCCTACGAGCAGTACTTC
TRBV7-3	-	-	TRBJ1-6	CASSQGRVLSYNSPLHF	TGCGCCAGCAGCCAAGGAAGAGTTCTCTCCTATAATTCACCCCTCCACTTT
TRBV9	-	-	TRBJ1-5	CASSVEGTGGRLNQPQHF	TGTGCCAGCAGCGTAGAGGGGACGGGGGGGCGTTTGAATCAGCCCCAGCATTTT
TRBV7-2	many	TRBD2	TRBJ2-7	CASSGTSGRIYEQYF	TGTGCCAGCAGTGGGACTAGCGGGAGGATCTACGAGCAGTACTTC
TRBV11-3	many	-	TRBJ2-7	CASSFSLEQYF	TGTGCCAGCAGCTTCTCCCTCGAGCAGTACTTC
TRBV12-3/TRBV12-4	few	-	TRBJ1-1	CASSLGENLEAFF	TGTGCCAGCAGTTTAGGAGAAAACCTTGAAGCTTTCTTT
TRBV6-4	-	TRBD1	TRBJ2-5	CASSYSGTVQETQYF	TGTGCCAGCAGTTACTCGGGGACAGTCCAAGAGACCCAGTACTTC
TRBV19	-	TRBD1	TRBJ2-6	CASSIRGPGANVLTF	TGTGCCAGTAGTATAAGGGGGCCTGGGGCCAACGTCCTGACTTTC
TRBV4-1	few	-	TRBJ2-5	CASTTGERETQYF	TGCGCCAGTACCACGGGGGAAAGGGAGACCCAGTACTTC
TRBV11-2	-	-	TRBJ2-5	CASSPTTGLEETQYF	TGTGCCAGCAGCCCAACGACAGGACTAGAAGAGACCCAGTACTTC
TRBV5-1	few	-	TRBJ1-4	CASRTGEGNEKLFF	TGCGCCAGCAGGACGGGGGAAGGCAATGAAAAACTGTTTTTT
TRBV10-3	many	-	TRBJ1-4	CAIGTQEKLFF	TGTGCCATAGGGACCCAAGAAAAACTGTTTTTT
TRBV7-3	many	-	TRBJ2-2	CASSTPWGKGELFF	TGTGCCAGCAGCACCCCTTGGGGGAAAGGGGAGCTGTTTTTT
TRBV5-4	-	-	TRBJ1-1	CASSLANLHTERNTEAFF	TGTGCCAGCAGCTTGGCCAATCTCCACACTGAGAGGAACACTGAAGCTTTCTTT
TRBV28	few	-	TRBJ2-7	CASSTPSGTPSYEQYF	TGTGCCAGCAGTACCCCCTCCGGGACACCCTCCTACGAGCAGTACTTC
TRBV9	-	TRBD1	TRBJ2-7	CASSLGQGASTEQYF	TGTGCCAGCAGCCTGGGACAGGGGGCGTCAACCGAGCAGTACTTC
TRBV20-1	-	-	TRBJ2-1	CSAAKGSGVEQFF	TGCAGTGCCGCGAAGGGGAGCGGAGTTGAGCAGTTCTTC
TRBV7-9	-	-	TRBJ1-5	CASSHRELSDQPQHF	TGTGCCAGCAGCCACCGGGAGCTATCGGATCAGCCCCAGCATTTT
TRBV15	many	TRBD1	TRBJ1-3	CATAWDSSGNTIYF	TGTGCCACCGCATGGGACAGCTCTGGAAACACCATATATTTT
TRBV7-2	-	TRBD2	TRBJ2-7	CASSSHSGRAAWEQYF	TGTGCCAGCAGCTCACATAGCGGGAGGGCCGCTTGGGAGCAGTACTTC
TRBV7-2	-	TRBD2	TRBJ2-7	CASSLSREGPSYEQYF	TGTGCCAGCAGCTTATCGCGGGAGGGGCCGTCCTACGAGCAGTACTTC
TRBV25-1	many	-	TRBJ1-2	CASSAVSVFYGYTF	TGTGCCAGCAGTGCCGTGTCGGTATTCTATGGCTACACCTTC
TRBV2	many	TRBD1	TRBJ1-1	CASTLTGFTEAFF	TGTGCCAGCACCCTGACAGGGTTTACTGAAGCTTTCTTT
TRBV10-3	many	-	TRBJ1-5	CAISEAPRGNQPQHF	TGTGCCATCAGTGAAGCCCCGCGGGGCAATCAGCCCCAGCATTTT
TRBV6-5	-	TRBD1	TRBJ1-6	CAISYSDRGQGYNSPLHF	TGTGCCATCAGTTACTCGGACAGGGGGCAAGGGTATAATTCACCCCTCCACTTT
TRBV20-1	-	TRBD2	TRBJ2-7	CSASGTSGSSYEQYF	TGCAGTGCTAGTGGAACTAGCGGAAGCTCCTACGAGCAGTACTTC
TRBV5-4	few	-	TRBJ2-7	CASSVDRSKTYEQYF	TGTGCCAGCAGCGTAGACAGGTCGAAGACCTACGAGCAGTACTTC
TRBV24-1	-	-	TRBJ2-5	CATSRRSGEVQETQYF	TGTGCCACCAGCAGACGTAGCGGAGAGGTCCAAGAGACCCAGTACTTC
TRBV10-3	-	TRBD2	TRBJ2-5	CAISRSGPAGGPETQYF	TGTGCCATCTCGAGATCCGGGCCAGCGGGAGGGCCTGAGACCCAGTACTTC
TRBV20-1	many	-	TRBJ1-4	CSASTGRQNEKLFF	TGCAGTGCCTCGACGGGTAGACAGAATGAAAAACTGTTTTTT
TRBV24-1	few	-	TRBJ1-5	CATSTGVQPQHF	TGTGCCACCAGTACCGGGGTTCAGCCCCAGCATTTT